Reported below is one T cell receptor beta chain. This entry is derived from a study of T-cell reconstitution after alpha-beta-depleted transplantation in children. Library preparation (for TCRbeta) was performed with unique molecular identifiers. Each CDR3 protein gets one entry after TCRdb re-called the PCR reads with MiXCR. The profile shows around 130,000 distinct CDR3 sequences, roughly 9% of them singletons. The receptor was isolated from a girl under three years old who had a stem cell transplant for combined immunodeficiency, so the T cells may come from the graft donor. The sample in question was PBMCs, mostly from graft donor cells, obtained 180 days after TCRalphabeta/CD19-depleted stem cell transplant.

The CDR3 spells CASSPRGTRANEQFF. Here the CDR3 DNA reads TGTGCCAGCAGCCCTCGAGGGACCAGGGCCAATGAGCAGTTCTTC. V usage is TRBV5-4 and J usage is TRBJ2-1, with D possibly being TRBD1 or TRBD2 (5 bases each). This CDR3 contains 15 residues. Trimming removed 4 bases at V and 6 bases at J, with 17 bases between. Germline CDR1 SGHNT, CDR2 YYREEE (reference sequence).